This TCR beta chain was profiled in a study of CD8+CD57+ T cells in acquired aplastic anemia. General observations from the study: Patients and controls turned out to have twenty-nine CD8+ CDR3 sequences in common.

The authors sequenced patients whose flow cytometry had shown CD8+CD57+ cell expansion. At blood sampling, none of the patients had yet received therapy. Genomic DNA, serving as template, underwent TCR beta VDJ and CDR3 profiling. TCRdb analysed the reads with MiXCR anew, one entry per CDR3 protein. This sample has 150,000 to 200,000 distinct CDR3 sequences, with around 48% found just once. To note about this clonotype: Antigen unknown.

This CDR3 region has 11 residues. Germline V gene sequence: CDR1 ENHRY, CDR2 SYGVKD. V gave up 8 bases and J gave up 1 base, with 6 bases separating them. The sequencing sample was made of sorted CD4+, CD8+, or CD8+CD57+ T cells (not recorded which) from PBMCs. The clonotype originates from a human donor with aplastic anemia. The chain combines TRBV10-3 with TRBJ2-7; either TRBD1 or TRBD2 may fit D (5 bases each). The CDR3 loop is CAIGGSYEQYF. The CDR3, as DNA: TGTGCCATCGGGGGATCCTACGAGCAGTACTTC.